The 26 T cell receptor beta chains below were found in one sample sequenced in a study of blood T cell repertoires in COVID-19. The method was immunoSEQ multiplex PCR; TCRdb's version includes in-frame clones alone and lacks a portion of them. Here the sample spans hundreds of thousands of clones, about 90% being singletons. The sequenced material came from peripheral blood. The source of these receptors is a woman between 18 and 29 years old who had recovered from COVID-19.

The CDR3 DNA is TGTGCCAGCAGCTTAGTCGGGGGGAGCGAGCAGTACGTC. Translation: CASSLVGGSEQYV. The rearrangement uses TRBV7-9 and TRBJ2-7, with 7 bases lining up with TRBD2. Looked up from germline, CDR1 is SEHNR and CDR2 is FQNEAQ (reference sequence). J lost 6 bases, V lost 1 base, and 3 bases had no gene match. The CDR3 loop spans 13 amino acids.

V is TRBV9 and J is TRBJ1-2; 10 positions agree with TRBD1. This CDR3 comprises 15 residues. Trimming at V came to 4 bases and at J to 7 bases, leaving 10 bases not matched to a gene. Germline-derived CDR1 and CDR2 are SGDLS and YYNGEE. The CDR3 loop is CASSFRTGGDFGYTF. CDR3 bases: TGTGCCAGCAGCTTCAGGACAGGGGGGGACTTTGGCTACACCTTC.

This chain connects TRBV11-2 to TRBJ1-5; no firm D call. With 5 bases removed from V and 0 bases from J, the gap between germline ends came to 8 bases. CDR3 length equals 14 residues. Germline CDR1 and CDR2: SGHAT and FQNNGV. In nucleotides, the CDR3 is TGTGCCAGCAGCCCGACTTATAGCAATCAGCCCCAGCATTTT. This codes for CASSPTYSNQPQHF.

Here the CDR3 reads CASSLQGNSPLHF. The CDR3 DNA follows: TGTGCCAGCAGTTTACAGGGGAATTCACCCCTCCACTTT. This chain joins TRBV12-3 or TRBV12-4 and TRBJ1-6; weak D call: TRBD1 (6 bases). Trimming removed 2 bases from V and 7 bases from J, with 6 bases in between. This CDR3 is built from 13 residues.

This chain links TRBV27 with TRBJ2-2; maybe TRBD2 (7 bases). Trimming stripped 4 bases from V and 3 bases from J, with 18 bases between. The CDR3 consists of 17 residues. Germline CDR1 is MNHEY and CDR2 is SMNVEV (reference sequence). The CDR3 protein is CASSSYPGEGYTGELFF. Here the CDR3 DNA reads TGTGCCAGCAGTTCATATCCAGGGGAGGGGTACACCGGGGAGCTGTTTTTT.

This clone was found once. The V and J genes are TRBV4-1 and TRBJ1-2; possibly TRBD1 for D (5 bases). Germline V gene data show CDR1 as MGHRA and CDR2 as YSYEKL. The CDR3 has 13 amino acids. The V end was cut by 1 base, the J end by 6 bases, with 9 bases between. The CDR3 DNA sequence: TGCGCCAGCAGCCAAGTTGTGGGGCATGGCTACACCTTC. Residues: CASSQVVGHGYTF.

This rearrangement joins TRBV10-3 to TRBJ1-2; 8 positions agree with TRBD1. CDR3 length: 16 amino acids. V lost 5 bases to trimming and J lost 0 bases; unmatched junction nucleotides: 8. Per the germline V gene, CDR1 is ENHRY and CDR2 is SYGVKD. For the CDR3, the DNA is TGTGCCATCAGTCAGACAGGGGATGTCCCTAACTATGGCTACACCTTC. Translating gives CAISQTGDVPNYGYTF.

The CDR3, as DNA: TGCGCCAGCAGCCCCGGGATAATCTATGGCTACACCTTC. Translated: CASSPGIIYGYTF. The chain has TRBV4-3 and TRBJ1-2; D call uncertain. The CDR3 has 13 residues. V lost 4 bases to trimming and J lost 4 bases, with 10 bases between them. Germline CDR1 and CDR2: LGHNA and YSLEER.

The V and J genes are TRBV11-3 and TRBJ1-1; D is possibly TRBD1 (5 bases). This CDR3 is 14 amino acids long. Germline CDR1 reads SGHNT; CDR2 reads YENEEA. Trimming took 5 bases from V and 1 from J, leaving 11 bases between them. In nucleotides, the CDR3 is TGTGCCAGCAGCCCCTCAAGGGGGAACACTGAAGCTTTCTTT. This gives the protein CASSPSRGNTEAFF.

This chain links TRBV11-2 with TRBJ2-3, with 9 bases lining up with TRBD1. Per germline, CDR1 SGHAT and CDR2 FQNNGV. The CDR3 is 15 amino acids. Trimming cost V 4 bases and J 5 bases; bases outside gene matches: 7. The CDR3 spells CASSSDRGNGDTQYF. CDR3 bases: TGTGCCAGCAGCTCGGACAGGGGAAATGGAGATACGCAGTATTTT.

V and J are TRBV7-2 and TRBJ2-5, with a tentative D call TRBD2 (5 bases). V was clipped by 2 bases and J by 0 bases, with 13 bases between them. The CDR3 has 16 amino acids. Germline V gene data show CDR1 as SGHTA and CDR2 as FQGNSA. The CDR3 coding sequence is TGTGCCAGCAGCTTACCAAGCGGAGAGTACCAAGAGACCCAGTACTTC. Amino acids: CASSLPSGEYQETQYF.

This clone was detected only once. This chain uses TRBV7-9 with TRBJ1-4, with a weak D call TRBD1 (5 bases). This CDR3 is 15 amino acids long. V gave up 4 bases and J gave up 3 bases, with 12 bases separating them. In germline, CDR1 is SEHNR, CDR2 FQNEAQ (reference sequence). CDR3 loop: CASSSTGTSNEKLFF. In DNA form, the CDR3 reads TGTGCCAGCAGCTCTACAGGTACATCTAATGAAAAACTGTTTTTT.

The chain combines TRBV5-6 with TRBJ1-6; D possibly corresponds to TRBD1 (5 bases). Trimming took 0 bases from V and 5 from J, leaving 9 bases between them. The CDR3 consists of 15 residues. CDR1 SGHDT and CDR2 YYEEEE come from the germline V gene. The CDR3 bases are TGTGCCAGCAGCTTGGAGACAGAGAATAATTCACCCCTCCACTTT. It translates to CASSLETENNSPLHF.

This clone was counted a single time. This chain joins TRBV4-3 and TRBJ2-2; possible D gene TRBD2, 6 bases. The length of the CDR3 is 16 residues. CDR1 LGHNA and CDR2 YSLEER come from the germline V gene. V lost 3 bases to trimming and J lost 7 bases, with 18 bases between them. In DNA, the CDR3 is TGCGCCAGCAGCCAGAACCCGGGACTCAGGGACGGGGAGCTGTTTTTT. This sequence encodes CASSQNPGLRDGELFF.

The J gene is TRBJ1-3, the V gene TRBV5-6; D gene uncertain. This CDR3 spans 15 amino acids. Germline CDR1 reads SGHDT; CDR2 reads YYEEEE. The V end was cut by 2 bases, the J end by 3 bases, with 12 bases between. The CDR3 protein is CASSLVPSSGNTIYF. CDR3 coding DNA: TGTGCCAGCAGCTTAGTGCCCTCCAGTGGAAACACCATATATTTT.

The CDR3 loop reads CASSGGGLGSETQYF. CDR3 in DNA: TGTGCCAGCAGCGGGGGGGGACTAGGGAGTGAGACCCAGTACTTC. V and J are TRBV6-5 and TRBJ2-5, with 8 bases aligning to TRBD2. CDR1 is MNHEY, CDR2 SVGAGI, per germline. J was trimmed by 5 bases and V by 6 bases; bases with no gene match: 11. This CDR3 is 15 amino acids long.

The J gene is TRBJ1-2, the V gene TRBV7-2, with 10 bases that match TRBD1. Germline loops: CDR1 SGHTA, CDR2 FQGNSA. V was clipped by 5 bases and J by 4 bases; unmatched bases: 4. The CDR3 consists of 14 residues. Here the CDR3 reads CASSETGGLYGYTF. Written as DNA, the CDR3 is TGTGCCAGCAGCGAGACAGGGGGCCTCTATGGCTACACCTTC.

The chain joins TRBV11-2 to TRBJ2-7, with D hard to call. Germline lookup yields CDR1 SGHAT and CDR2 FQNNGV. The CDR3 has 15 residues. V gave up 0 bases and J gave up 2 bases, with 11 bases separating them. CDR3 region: CASSLDRSVTYEQYV. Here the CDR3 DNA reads TGTGCCAGCAGCTTAGATCGGAGCGTCACCTACGAGCAGTACGTC.

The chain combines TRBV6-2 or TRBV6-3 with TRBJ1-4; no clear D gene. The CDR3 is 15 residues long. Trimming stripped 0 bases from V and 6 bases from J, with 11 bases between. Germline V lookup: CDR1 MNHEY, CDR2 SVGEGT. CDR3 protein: CASSYSALGDEKLFF. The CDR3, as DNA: TGTGCCAGCAGTTACTCGGCCCTCGGGGATGAAAAACTGTTTTTT.

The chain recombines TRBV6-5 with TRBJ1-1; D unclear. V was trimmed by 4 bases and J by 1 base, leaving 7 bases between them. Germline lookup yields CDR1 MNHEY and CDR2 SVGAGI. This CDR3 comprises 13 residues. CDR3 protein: CASSFLRNTEAFF. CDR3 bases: TGTGCCAGCAGTTTTCTACGGAACACTGAAGCTTTCTTT.

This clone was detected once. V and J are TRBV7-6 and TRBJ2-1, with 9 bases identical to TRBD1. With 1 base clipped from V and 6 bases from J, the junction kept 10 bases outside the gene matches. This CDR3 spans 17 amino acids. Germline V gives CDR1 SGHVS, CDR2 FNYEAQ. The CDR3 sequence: CASSLGGQGSKFNEQFF. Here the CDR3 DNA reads TGTGCCAGCAGCTTAGGGGGACAGGGCAGTAAGTTCAATGAGCAGTTCTTC.

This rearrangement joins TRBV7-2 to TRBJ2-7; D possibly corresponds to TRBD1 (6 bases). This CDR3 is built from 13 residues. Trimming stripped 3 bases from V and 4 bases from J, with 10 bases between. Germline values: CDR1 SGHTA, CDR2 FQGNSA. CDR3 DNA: TGTGCCAGCAGCTTCGGACAGACTTACGAGCAGTACGTC. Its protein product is CASSFGQTYEQYV.

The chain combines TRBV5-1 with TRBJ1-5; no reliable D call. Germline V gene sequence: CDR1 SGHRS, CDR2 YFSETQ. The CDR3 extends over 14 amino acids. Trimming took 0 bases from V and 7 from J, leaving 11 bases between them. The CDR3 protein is CASSLGGGEQPQHF. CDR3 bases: TGCGCCAGCAGCTTGGGAGGTGGTGAGCAGCCCCAGCATTTT.

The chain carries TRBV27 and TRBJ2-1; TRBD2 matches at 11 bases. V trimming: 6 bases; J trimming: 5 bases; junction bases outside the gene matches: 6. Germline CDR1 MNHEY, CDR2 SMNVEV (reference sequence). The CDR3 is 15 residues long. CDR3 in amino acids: CASRAGTSGNNEQFF. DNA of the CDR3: TGTGCCAGCAGAGCCGGGACTAGCGGCAACAATGAGCAGTTCTTC.

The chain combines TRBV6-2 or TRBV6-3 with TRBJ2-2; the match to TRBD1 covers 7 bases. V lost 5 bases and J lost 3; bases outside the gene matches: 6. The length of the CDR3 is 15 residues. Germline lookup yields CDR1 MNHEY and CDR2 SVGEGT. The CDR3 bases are TGTGCCAGCAGTCGGACAGGTACGGACACCGGGGAGCTGTTTTTT. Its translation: CASSRTGTDTGELFF.

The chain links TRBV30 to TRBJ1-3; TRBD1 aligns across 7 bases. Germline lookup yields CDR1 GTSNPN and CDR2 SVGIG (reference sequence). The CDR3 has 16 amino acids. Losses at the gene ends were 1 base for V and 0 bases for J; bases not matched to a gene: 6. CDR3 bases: TGTGCCTGGAGTGGGGACAGACCCGACTCTGGAAACACCATATATTTT. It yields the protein CAWSGDRPDSGNTIYF.